A single sample is the source of the 29 T cell receptor beta chains below, sequenced in a study of blood T cell repertoires in COVID-19. The data were produced by immunoSEQ multiplex PCR, yet TCRdb's version contains in-frame clones alone and is incomplete. The data contain under 250,000 clones, 81% of them singletons. What was sequenced was peripheral blood. The source is a woman at least 80 years old with acute or convalescent COVID-19.

This chain links TRBV29-1 with TRBJ2-5; possibly TRBD1 for D (6 bases). The V gene's germline CDR1 is SQVTM and CDR2 ANQGSEA. CDR3 size: 15 residues. Trimming took off 7 bases at V and 6 bases at J, with 24 bases between the two ends. CDR3 region: CSASGRGGAEKTQYF. The CDR3 DNA is TGCAGCGCCAGCGGACGTGGGGGCGCAGAGAAGACCCAGTACTTC.

This chain uses TRBV5-1 with TRBJ2-2; 7 bases fit TRBD1. Trimming took 3 bases from V and 7 from J; bases not matched to a gene: 12. This CDR3 contains 16 residues. Germline V gives CDR1 SGHRS, CDR2 YFSETQ. The CDR3 DNA is TGCGCCAGCAGCTCCCTAATGGACAGGAAGGACGGGGAGCTGTTTTTT. Its protein is CASSSLMDRKDGELFF.

The CDR3 nucleotides are TGTGCCACCAGTGACCGTCCCCTGACAGGAGAAAATGAAAAACTGTTTTTT. It codes for CATSDRPLTGENEKLFF. This sequence joins TRBV24-1 and TRBJ1-4; maybe TRBD1 (6 bases). Germline CDR1 KGHDR, CDR2 SFDVKD. The CDR3 covers 17 residues. With 4 bases removed from V and 5 bases from J, the gap between germline ends came to 19 bases.

This clone was found a few times. The chain couples TRBV28 to TRBJ2-7, with D possibly TRBD1 on 5 matching bases. This CDR3 comprises 13 residues. From germline, CDR1 is MDHEN and CDR2 SYDVKM. V shed 4 bases and J shed 5 bases, with 12 bases lying between them. As DNA, the CDR3 is TGTGCCAGCAGTTGGGGCTGGGCTGACGAGCAGTACTTC. Residues: CASSWGWADEQYF.

This chain links TRBV6-5 with TRBJ1-5; D gene unclear. The CDR3 extends over 15 amino acids. The V end was cut by 6 bases, the J end by 0 bases, with 12 bases between. Germline assignment: CDR1 MNHEY and CDR2 SVGAGI. The DNA for the CDR3 is TGTGCCAGCAGCCCCGCGGGCTATAGCAATCAGCCCCAGCATTTT. It specifies CASSPAGYSNQPQHF.

CDR3 residues: CASSIYPRGTGNTIYF. The CDR3 bases are TGTGCCAGTAGTATATATCCCAGGGGAACTGGAAACACCATATATTTT. This rearrangement joins TRBV19 to TRBJ1-3, with D possibly TRBD1 on 6 matching bases. The germline gives CDR1 LNHDA, CDR2 SQIVND (reference sequence). Trimming left V 2 bases short and J 2 bases short, with 13 bases between. This CDR3 is 16 amino acids long.

The chain is built from TRBV19 and TRBJ1-2; 9 nucleotides match TRBD1. Germline V gives CDR1 LNHDA, CDR2 SQIVND (reference sequence). The J segment lost 1 base and the V segment lost 5 bases, leaving 8 bases of the junction unmatched. This CDR3 is built from 16 residues. The CDR3 sequence: CASSPLGQGNNYGYTF. The CDR3 DNA reads TGTGCCAGTAGTCCCCTCGGACAGGGGAATAACTATGGCTACACCTTC.

A single count supports this clone. The V call is TRBV2, the J call TRBJ2-7, with a possible D match to TRBD1 (5 bases). V dropped 11 bases and J dropped 5 bases, with 22 bases sitting between them. The CDR3 runs 14 residues. The germline V gene encodes CDR1 SNHLY and CDR2 FYNNEI. CDR3 DNA sequence: TGTGCCCACTTAAGAGGCAGGGATGTGAACGAGCAGTACTTC. This gives the protein CAHLRGRDVNEQYF.

The rearrangement uses TRBV14 and TRBJ1-1; D not certain. The length of the CDR3 is 15 residues. Trimming stripped 4 bases from V and 1 base from J, with 13 bases between. Germline V gene sequence: CDR1 SGHDN, CDR2 FVKESK. The chain's CDR3 is CASSRVAGGNTEAFF. The CDR3 DNA is TGTGCCAGCAGCCGAGTGGCAGGAGGGAACACTGAAGCTTTCTTT.

The V and J genes are TRBV2 and TRBJ1-6, with TRBD1 as a possible D gene (6 bases). Germline V lookup: CDR1 SNHLY, CDR2 FYNNEI. The CDR3 extends over 11 amino acids. V lost 8 bases and J lost 14, with 13 bases in between. In DNA, the CDR3 is TGTGCCAGCGGGGAGGGGGGCTCCCTCCACTTT. It specifies CASGEGGSLHF.

V is TRBV20-1 and J is TRBJ1-2; TRBD1 matches at 8 bases. This CDR3 contains 11 residues. Looked up from germline, CDR1 is DFQATT and CDR2 is SNEGSKA (reference sequence). The trim removed 4 bases at V and 8 bases at J, leaving 3 bases unmatched. In nucleotides, the CDR3 is TGCAGTGCTACGACAGGGGCCGGCTACACCTTC. Encoded protein: CSATTGAGYTF.

The sample holds a few counts of this clone. The chain has TRBV6-5 and TRBJ2-7; TRBD1 matches at 7 bases. The CDR3 loop spans 14 amino acids. The germline CDR1 and CDR2 sequences are MNHEY and SVGAGI. J gave up 3 bases and V 6 bases, and 8 bases lay outside the gene matches. The CDR3 bases are TGTGCCAGCAGCAGGGGGTTGGGTCTCTACGAGCAGTACTTC. Amino acid sequence: CASSRGLGLYEQYF.

Written as DNA, the CDR3 is TGTGCCACCAGTGATTTCACCAGGCGAGGCACAGATACGCAGTATTTT. This sequence encodes CATSDFTRRGTDTQYF. The rearrangement joins TRBV24-1 to TRBJ2-3; D not resolved. CDR1 and CDR2 from the germline V gene are KGHDR and SFDVKD. Trimming cost V 1 base and J 1 base, with 11 bases left between them. This CDR3 contains 16 residues.

The gene calls are TRBV27 and TRBJ1-1, with unresolved D. The CDR3 runs 11 residues. Germline assignment: CDR1 MNHEY and CDR2 SMNVEV (reference sequence). The V end was cut by 7 bases, the J end by 11 bases, with 14 bases between. CDR3 nucleotides: TGTGCCAGCACCCGAGAGCCGGAGGCTTTCTTT. It codes for CASTREPEAFF.

About this clone: Relative to the germline gene, one junction end is altered; a read error may explain this. V gene TRBV9 combines with J gene TRBJ1-2; D is ambiguous. The germline V gene encodes CDR1 SGDLS and CDR2 YYNGEE. CDR3 size: 13 residues. The CDR3 DNA follows: TGTGCCAGCAGCGTAGGGGATGACATCGGGGTAAACTTC. Translation gives CASSVGDDIGVNF.

V usage is TRBV6-1 and J usage is TRBJ2-3; 7 bases agree with TRBD1. The germline gives CDR1 MNHNS, CDR2 SASEGT. The CDR3 spans 15 residues. The V and J ends lost 3 bases and 0 bases, in that order; junction bases with no gene match: 3. CDR3 sequence (DNA): TGTGCCAGCAGTGAGCCAGGGGGAAGCACAGATACGCAGTATTTT. Translating it yields CASSEPGGSTDTQYF.

V usage is TRBV3-1 (or the pseudogene TRBV3-2) and J usage is TRBJ2-1, with D possibly matching TRBD2 (6 bases). V was shortened by 1 base and J by 8 bases, with 9 bases between the two germline ends. The germline V gene encodes CDR1 LGHDT and CDR2 YNNKEL (reference sequence). The CDR3 has 13 amino acids. CDR3 sequence: CASSQVRGDEQFF. As DNA, the CDR3 is TGTGCCAGCAGCCAAGTGCGCGGGGATGAGCAGTTCTTC.

The chain is built from TRBV28 and TRBJ1-2; 12 positions match TRBD1. Trimming cost V 4 bases and J 4 bases; bases outside gene matches: 10. The CDR3 is 17 residues long. Germline assignment: CDR1 MDHEN and CDR2 SYDVKM. The CDR3 DNA sequence: TGTGCCAGCAGTTCCCCCGGGACAGGGGGCGTAGGCTATGGCTACACCTTC. It encodes CASSSPGTGGVGYGYTF.

J is TRBJ2-3 and V is TRBV7-9; 10 positions agree with TRBD2. Looked up from germline, CDR1 is SEHNR and CDR2 is FQNEAQ (reference sequence). This CDR3 comprises 14 residues. After removal of 8 bases from V and 2 bases from J, the junction contained 4 bases not matched to a gene. In DNA, the CDR3 is TGTGCCAGCCAAGCGGGGGGGTTCACAGATACGCAGTATTTT. Translating gives CASQAGGFTDTQYF.

The chain couples TRBV5-5 to TRBJ1-1; D remains unclear. V was clipped by 4 bases and J by 4 bases, with 14 bases between them. Per the germline V gene, CDR1 is SGHKS and CDR2 is YYEKEE (reference sequence). The CDR3 is made up of 14 amino acids. CDR3 in DNA: TGTGCCAGCAGCGAAACCGGGGTACTCACTGAAGCTTTCTTT. It specifies CASSETGVLTEAFF. Looking up the rest from reference TRBV5-5 and TRBJ1-1 gives the full variable domain: DAGVTQSPTHLIKTRGQQVTLRCSPISGHKSVSWYQQVLGQGPQFIFQYYEKEERGRGNFPDRFSARQFPNYSSELNVNALLLGDSALYLCASSETGVLTEAFFGQGTRLTVV.

The chain links TRBV5-6 to TRBJ2-1; TRBD2 agrees at 9 bases. Germline CDR1 is SGHDT and CDR2 is YYEEEE. J gave up 6 bases and V 4 bases, and 11 bases lay outside the gene matches. This CDR3 has 16 residues. The CDR3 reads CASSRFSAGGFNEQFF. The CDR3 DNA reads as TGTGCCAGCAGCCGCTTTTCGGCGGGGGGGTTCAATGAGCAGTTCTTC.

The CDR3 DNA is TGTGCCAGTAGTATAATGAGCGGGGTTCCTGAAGGCGAGCAGTACTTC. Translation: CASSIMSGVPEGEQYF. This chain links TRBV19 with TRBJ2-7, with 7 bases fitting TRBD2. The CDR3 is 16 residues long. Looked up from germline, CDR1 is LNHDA and CDR2 is SQIVND (reference sequence). The ends lost 2 bases at V and 6 bases at J; junction bases unmatched: 13. Looking up the rest from reference TRBV19 and TRBJ2-7 gives the full variable domain: DGGITQSPKYLFRKEGQNVTLSCEQNLNHDAMYWYRQDPGQGLRLIYYSQIVNDFQKGDIAEGYSVSREKKESFPLTVTSAQKNPTAFYLCASSIMSGVPEGEQYFGPGTRLTVT.

This chain links TRBV18 with TRBJ1-2; no clear D gene. The CDR3 consists of 16 residues. From germline, CDR1 is KGHSH and CDR2 LQKENI. Deletions cut 1 base from V and 8 bases from J, with 20 bases between. CDR3: CASSPLPVEVVGGYTF. DNA for the CDR3: TGTGCCAGCTCACCACTACCGGTAGAGGTCGTTGGCGGCTACACCTTC.

CDR3 DNA sequence: TGTGCCAGCAGCTCAGAATTTCGAACAGCCTATGGCTACACCTTC. Protein product: CASSSEFRTAYGYTF. The genes are TRBV6-5 and TRBJ1-2; D remains ambiguous. Trimming stripped 6 bases from V and 4 bases from J, with 18 bases between. The CDR3 spans 15 residues. Germline values: CDR1 MNHEY, CDR2 SVGAGI.

With respect to this clone: At the DNA level, this CDR3 is encoded by other sequences in the same sample as well. The rearrangement uses TRBV5-4 and TRBJ1-1, with 8 bases aligning to TRBD1. V trimming: 0 bases; J trimming: 4 bases; junction bases outside the gene matches: 2. This CDR3 region has 14 residues. The germline gives CDR1 SGHNT, CDR2 YYREEE (reference sequence). The CDR3 region has the DNA TGTGCCAGCAGCTTGGGGCAGGGGGCCACTGAAGCTTTCTTT. It yields the protein CASSLGQGATEAFF.

CDR3 sequence (DNA): TGTGCCAGCAGCCGACAGGGGGCCGGGGAGCTGTTTTTT. Protein sequence: CASSRQGAGELFF. This chain joins TRBV7-9 and TRBJ2-2, with 9 positions matching TRBD1. Unmatched junction bases numbered 1, after V lost 5 bases and J lost 6 bases. CDR3 length: 13 amino acids. Germline assignment: CDR1 SEHNR and CDR2 FQNEAQ (reference sequence).

This clone was observed a few times. The chain's CDR3 is CASSARPDRSGAQYF. The CDR3 DNA sequence: TGCGCCAGCAGCGCCCGGCCCGACAGGTCAGGGGCCCAGTACTTC. The chain has TRBV5-1 and TRBJ2-5; D might be TRBD1 (6 bases). CDR1 and CDR2 (germline): SGHRS, YFSETQ. Trimming removed 4 bases from V and 9 bases from J, with 22 bases in between. The CDR3 totals 15 residues.

This clone has only one observation. The chain is built from TRBV7-8 and TRBJ2-3; possibly TRBD2 for D (5 bases). Per germline, CDR1 SGHVS and CDR2 FQNEAQ. The CDR3 length is 14 residues. V lost 1 base and J lost 4, with 9 bases in between. The CDR3 nucleotides are TGTGCCAGCAGCTTAGTTGGGAGTTCAGATACGCAGTATTTT. Residues: CASSLVGSSDTQYF.

The chain employs TRBV5-8 and TRBJ1-5; 9 bases are shared with TRBD1. The CDR3 totals 16 residues. Trimming at V came to 2 bases and at J to 0 bases, leaving 3 bases not matched to a gene. The germline CDR1 and CDR2 sequences are SGHTS and YDEGEE. The CDR3 coding sequence is TGTGCCAGCAGCTTTGGGACAGGGAGTAGCAATCAGCCCCAGCATTTT. As protein: CASSFGTGSSNQPQHF.